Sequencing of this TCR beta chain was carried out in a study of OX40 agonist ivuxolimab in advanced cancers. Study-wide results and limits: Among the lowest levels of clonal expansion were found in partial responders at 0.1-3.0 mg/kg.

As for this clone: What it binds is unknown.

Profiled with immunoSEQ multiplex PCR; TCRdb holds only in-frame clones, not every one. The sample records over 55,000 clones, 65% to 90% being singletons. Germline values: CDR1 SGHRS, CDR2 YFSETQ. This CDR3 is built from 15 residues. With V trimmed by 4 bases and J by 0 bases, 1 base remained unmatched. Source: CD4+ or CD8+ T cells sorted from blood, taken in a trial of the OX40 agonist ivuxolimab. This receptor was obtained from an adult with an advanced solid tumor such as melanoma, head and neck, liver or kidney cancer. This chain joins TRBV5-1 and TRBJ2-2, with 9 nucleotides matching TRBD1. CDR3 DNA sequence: TGCGCCAGCAGCCGGGACAGGGCGAACACCGGGGAGCTGTTTTTT. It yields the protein CASSRDRANTGELFF. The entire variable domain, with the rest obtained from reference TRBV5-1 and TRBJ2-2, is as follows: KAGVTQTPRYLIKTRGQQVTLSCSPISGHRSVSWYQQTPGQGLQFLFEYFSETQRNKGNFPGRFSGRQFSNSRSEMNVSTLELGDSALYLCASSRDRANTGELFFGEGSRLTVL.